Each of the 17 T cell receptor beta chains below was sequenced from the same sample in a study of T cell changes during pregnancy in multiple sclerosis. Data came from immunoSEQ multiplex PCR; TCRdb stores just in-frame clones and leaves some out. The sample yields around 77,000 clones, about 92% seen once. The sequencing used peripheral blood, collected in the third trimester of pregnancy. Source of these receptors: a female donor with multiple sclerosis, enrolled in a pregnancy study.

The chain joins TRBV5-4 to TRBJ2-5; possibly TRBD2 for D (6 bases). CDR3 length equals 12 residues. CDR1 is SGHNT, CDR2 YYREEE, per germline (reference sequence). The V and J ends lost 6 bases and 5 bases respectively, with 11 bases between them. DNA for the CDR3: TGTGCCAGCACCAGGGACTCCGAGACCCAGTACTTC. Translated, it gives CASTRDSETQYF.

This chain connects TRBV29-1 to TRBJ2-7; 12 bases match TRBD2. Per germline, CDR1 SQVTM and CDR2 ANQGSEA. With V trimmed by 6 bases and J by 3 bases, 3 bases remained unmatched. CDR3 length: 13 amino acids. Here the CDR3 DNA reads TGCAGCGTAAAGGGACTAGCGGGCTACGAGCAGTACTTC. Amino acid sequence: CSVKGLAGYEQYF.

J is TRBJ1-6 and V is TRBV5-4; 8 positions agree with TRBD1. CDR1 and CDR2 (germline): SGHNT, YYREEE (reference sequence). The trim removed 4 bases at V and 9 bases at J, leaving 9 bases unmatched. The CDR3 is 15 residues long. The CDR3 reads CASSVDRGSGSPLHF. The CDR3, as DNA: TGTGCCAGCAGCGTCGACAGGGGTTCAGGTTCACCCCTCCACTTT.

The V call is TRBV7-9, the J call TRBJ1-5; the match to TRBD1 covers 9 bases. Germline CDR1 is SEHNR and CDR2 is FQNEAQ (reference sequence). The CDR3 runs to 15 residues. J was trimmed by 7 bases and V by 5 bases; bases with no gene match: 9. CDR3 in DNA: TGTGCCAGCAGCCCCTCGGGACAGGGAAGGCAGCCCCAGCATTTT. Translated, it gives CASSPSGQGRQPQHF.

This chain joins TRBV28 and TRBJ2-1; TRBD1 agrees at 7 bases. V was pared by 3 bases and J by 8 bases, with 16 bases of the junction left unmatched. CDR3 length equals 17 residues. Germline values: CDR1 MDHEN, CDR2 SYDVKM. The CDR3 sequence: CASSFFPIDRAIDEQFF. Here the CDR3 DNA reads TGTGCCAGCAGTTTCTTCCCGATTGACAGGGCTATAGATGAGCAGTTCTTC.

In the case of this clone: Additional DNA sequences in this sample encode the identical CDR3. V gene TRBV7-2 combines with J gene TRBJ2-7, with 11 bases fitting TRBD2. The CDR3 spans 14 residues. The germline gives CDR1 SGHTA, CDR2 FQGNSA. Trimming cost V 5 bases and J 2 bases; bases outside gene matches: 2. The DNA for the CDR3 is TGTGCCAGCAGCCCGGGACTAGCGGCCTACGAGCAGTACTTC. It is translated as CASSPGLAAYEQYF.

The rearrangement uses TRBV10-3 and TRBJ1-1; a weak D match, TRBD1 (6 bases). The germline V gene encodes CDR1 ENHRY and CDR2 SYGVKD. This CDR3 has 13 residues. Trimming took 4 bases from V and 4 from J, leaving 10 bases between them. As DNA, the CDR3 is TGTGCCATCAGTGCGGGGGGGGCCACTGAAGCTTTCTTT. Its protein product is CAISAGGATEAFF.

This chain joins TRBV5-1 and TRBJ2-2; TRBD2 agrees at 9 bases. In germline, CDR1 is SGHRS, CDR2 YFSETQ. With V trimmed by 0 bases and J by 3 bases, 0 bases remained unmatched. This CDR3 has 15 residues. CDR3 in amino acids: CASSLGLADTGELFF. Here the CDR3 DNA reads TGCGCCAGCAGCTTGGGACTAGCGGACACCGGGGAGCTGTTTTTT.

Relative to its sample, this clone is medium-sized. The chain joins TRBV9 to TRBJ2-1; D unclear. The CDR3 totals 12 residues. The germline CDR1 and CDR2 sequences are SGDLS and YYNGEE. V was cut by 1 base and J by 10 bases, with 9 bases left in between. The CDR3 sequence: CASSVYRWEQFF. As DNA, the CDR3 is TGTGCCAGCAGCGTATATCGGTGGGAGCAGTTCTTC.

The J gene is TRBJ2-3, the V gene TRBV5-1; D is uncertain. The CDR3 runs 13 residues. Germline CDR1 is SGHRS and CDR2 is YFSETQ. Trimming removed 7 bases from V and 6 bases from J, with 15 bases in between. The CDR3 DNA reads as TGCGCCAGCGGCGGCAGTCGAGCGGATACGCAGTATTTT. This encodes CASGGSRADTQYF.

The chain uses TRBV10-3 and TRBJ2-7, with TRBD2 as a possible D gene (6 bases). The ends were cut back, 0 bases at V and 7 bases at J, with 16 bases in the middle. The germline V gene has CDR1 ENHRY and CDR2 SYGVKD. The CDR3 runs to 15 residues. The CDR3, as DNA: TGTGCCATCAGTGAGTCGAGGCGGGGTGTGCTAGAGCAGTACTTC. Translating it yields CAISESRRGVLEQYF.

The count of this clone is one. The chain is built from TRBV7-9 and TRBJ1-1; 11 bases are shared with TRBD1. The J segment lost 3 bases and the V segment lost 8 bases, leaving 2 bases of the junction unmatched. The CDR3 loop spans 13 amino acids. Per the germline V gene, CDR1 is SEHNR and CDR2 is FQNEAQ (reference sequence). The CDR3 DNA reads TGTGCCAGCCTGGGACAGGGGGACACTGAAGCTTTCTTT. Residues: CASLGQGDTEAFF.

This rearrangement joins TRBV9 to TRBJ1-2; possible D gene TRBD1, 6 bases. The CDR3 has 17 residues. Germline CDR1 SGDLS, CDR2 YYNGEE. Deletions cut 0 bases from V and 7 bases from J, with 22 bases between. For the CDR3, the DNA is TGTGCCAGCAGCGTAGCCTCGTCAGGGGCGAGAATCGGTGGCTACACCTTC. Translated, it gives CASSVASSGARIGGYTF.

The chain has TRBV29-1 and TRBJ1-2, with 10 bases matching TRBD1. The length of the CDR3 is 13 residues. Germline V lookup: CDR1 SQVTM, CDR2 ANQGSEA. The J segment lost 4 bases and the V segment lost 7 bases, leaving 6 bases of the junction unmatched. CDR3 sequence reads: CSADRGSSYGYTF. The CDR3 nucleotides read TGCAGCGCGGACAGGGGGTCCAGCTATGGCTACACCTTC. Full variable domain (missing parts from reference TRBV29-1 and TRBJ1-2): SAVISQKPSRDICQRGTSLTIQCQVDSQVTMMFWYRQQPGQSLTLIATANQGSEATYESGFVIDKFPISRPNLTFSTLTVSNMSPEDSSIYLCSADRGSSYGYTFGSGTRLTVV.

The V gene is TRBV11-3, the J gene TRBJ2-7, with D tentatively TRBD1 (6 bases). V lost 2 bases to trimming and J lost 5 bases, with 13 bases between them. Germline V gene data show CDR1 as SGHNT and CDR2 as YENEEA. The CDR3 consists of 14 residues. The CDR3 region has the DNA TGTGCCAGCAGCTTAAGTACAGGGAAGGACGAGCAGTACTTC. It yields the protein CASSLSTGKDEQYF.

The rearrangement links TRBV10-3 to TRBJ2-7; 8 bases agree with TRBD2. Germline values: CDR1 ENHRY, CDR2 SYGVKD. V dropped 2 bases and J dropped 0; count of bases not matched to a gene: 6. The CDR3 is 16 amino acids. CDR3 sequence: CAISEPTSGASYEQYF. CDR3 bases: TGTGCCATCAGTGAGCCCACTAGCGGAGCCTCCTACGAGCAGTACTTC.

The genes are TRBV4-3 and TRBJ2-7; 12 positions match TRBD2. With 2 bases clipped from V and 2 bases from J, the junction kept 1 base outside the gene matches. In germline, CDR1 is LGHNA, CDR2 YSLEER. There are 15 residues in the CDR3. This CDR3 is CASSQLAGGPYEQYF. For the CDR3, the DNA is TGCGCCAGCAGCCAACTAGCGGGAGGGCCCTACGAGCAGTACTTC.